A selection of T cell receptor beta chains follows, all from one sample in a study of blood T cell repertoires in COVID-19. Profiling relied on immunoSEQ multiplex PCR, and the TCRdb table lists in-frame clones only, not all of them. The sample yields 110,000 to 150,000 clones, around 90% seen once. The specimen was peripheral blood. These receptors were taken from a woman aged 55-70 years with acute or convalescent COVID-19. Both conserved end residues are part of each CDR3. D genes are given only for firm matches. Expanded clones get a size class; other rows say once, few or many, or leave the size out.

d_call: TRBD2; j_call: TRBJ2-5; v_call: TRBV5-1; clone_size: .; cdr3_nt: TGCGCCAGCAGCGTAGAACTAGCGGGGGCCGAGACCCAGTACTTC; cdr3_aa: CASSVELAGAETQYF
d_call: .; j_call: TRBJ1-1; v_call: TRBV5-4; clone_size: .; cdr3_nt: TGTGCCAGCAGCTTGGAAGGGGGAACTGAAGCTTTCTTT; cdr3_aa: CASSLEGGTEAFF
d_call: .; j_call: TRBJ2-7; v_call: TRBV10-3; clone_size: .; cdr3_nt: TGTGCCATCAGTGGGGCTAGCGACGAGCAGTACTTC; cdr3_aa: CAISGASDEQYF
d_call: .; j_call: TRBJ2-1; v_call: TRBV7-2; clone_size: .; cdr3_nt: TGTGCCAGCAGCATTCGACAGGCTACCTACAATGAGCAGTTCTTC; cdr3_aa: CASSIRQATYNEQFF
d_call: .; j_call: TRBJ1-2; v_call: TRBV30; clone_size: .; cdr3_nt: TGTGCCTGGAGTGTACGTTTCAGGATAGGTAGCTATGGCTACACCTTC; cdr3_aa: CAWSVRFRIGSYGYTF
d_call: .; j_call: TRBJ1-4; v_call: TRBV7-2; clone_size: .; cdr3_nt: TGTGCCAGCAGCTCCTCTCCGACAGCTAATAATGAAAAACTGTTTTTT; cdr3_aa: CASSSSPTANNEKLFF
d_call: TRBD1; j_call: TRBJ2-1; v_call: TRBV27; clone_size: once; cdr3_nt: TGTGCCAGCAGTTTATTAGGGGGCCGTTCTGAGCAGTTCTTC; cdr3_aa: CASSLLGGRSEQFF
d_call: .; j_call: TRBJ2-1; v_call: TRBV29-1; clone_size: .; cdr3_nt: TGCAGCGTTGTGTTCATCACACACAATGAGCAGTTCTTC; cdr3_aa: CSVVFITHNEQFF
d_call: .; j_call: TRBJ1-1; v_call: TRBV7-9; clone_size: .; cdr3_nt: TGTGCCAGCAGCGGGAGCACAAGAGCTGAAGCTTTCTTT; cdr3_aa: CASSGSTRAEAFF
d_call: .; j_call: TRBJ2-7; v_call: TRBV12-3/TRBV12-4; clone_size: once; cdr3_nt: TGTGCCAGCAGTTTAGCCAGCTACGAGCAGTACTTC; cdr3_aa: CASSLASYEQYF
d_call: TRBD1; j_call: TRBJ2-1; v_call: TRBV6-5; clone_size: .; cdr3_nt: TGTGCCAGCAGTTCCTTGGGGACAGGGGACAATGAGCAGTTCTTC; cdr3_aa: CASSSLGTGDNEQFF
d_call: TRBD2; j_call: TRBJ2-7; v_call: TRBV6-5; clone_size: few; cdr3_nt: TGTGCCAGCACGGCTAGCGGGGCCAGCTCCTACGAGCAGTACTTC; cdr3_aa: CASTASGASSYEQYF
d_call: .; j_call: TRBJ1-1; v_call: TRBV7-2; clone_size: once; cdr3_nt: TGTGCCAGCAGCCTACAGGGCGGAAGCACTGAAGCTTTCTTT; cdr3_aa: CASSLQGGSTEAFF
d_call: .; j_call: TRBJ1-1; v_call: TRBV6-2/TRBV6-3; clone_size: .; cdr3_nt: TGTGCCAGCAGTCATGACAGCAGGAACACTGAAGCTTTCTTT; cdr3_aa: CASSHDSRNTEAFF
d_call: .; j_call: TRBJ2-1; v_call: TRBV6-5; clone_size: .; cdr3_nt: TGTGCCAGCAGCGAGGGGGGGCCCTACAATGAGCAGTTCTTC; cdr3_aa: CASSEGGPYNEQFF
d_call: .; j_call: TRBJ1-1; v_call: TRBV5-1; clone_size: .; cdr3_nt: TGCGCCAGCAGCCTACGACAAAACACTGAAGCTTTCTTT; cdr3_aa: CASSLRQNTEAFF
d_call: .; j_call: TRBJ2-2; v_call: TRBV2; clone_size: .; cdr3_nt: TGTGCCAGCAGTAGGACTATTGGCCCGAACACCGGGGAGCTGTTTTTT; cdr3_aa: CASSRTIGPNTGELFF
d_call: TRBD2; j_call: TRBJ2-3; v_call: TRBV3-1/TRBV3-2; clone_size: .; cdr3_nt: TGTGCCAGCAGCCAAGTTCTAGCGGGGGACACAGATACGCAGTATTTT; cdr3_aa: CASSQVLAGDTDTQYF
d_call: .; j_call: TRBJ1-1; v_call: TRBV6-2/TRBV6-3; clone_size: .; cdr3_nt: TGTGCCAGCAGTTACCCGCTCAATAGGGCGGGTAGCACTGAAGCTTTCTTT; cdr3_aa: CASSYPLNRAGSTEAFF
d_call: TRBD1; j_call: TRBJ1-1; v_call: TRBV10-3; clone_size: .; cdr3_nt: TGTGCCATCAGTGACCCGGGACAGATGAACACTGAAGCTTTCTTT; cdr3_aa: CAISDPGQMNTEAFF
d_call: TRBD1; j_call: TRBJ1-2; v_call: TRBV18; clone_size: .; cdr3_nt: TGTGCCAGCTCAGGGGGACAGGGGAACTATGGCTACACCTTC; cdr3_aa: CASSGGQGNYGYTF
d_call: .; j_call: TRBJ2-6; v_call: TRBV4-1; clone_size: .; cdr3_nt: TGCGCCAGCAGCCCGGACCAGGGGCAGGCTGGGGCCAACGTCCTGACTTTC; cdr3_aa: CASSPDQGQAGANVLTF
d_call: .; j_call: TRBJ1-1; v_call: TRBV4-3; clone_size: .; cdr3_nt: TGCGCCAGCAGCCAAGGGCAGGGTTATAACACTGAAGCTTTCTTT; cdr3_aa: CASSQGQGYNTEAFF
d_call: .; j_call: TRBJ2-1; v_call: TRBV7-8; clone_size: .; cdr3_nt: TGTGCCAGCAGTCAAGGGAGGGGACAGGCATTCAATGAGCAGTTCTTC; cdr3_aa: CASSQGRGQAFNEQFF